A single sample gave rise to the 27 T cell receptor beta chains below, sequenced in a study of shared clonotypes between healthy human individuals (dated by TCRdb to 2018 to 2020). The library was made by the immunoSEQ multiplex PCR assay. Drawn from immuneACCESS, this table holds only the in-frame rearrangements with V and J called that TCRdb kept. Clones are partly lost; checked studies trace under half to an unresolved V gene and leave the rest unexplained. For this sample the table gives roughly 490,000 clones, of which 76% were detected only once. The ten largest account for 10% to 15% of the sample. Source material: PBMCs. These receptor sequences come from a woman between 40 and 50 years old in good health. Some clones in this sample may be carry-over from other donors' samples.

CDR3 nucleotide sequence: TGTGCCACCAGCGACCGGAACAGGGGAGGCCAAGAGACCCAGTACTTC. Its protein is CATSDRNRGGQETQYF. V is TRBV15 and J is TRBJ2-5, with a tentative D call TRBD1 (7 bases). With 5 bases removed from V and 1 base from J, the gap between germline ends came to 17 bases. The CDR3 contains 16 residues. The germline CDR1 and CDR2 sequences are LNHNV and YYDKDF (reference sequence).

This sequence joins TRBV5-1 and TRBJ2-1, with 7 bases fitting TRBD2. Germline V CDR1 and CDR2: SGHRS, YFSETQ. This CDR3 is 14 amino acids long. J lost 8 bases, V lost 4 bases, and 9 bases had no gene match. CDR3 sequence reads: CASSAGEWIDEQFF. The DNA of the CDR3 is TGCGCCAGCAGCGCGGGAGAATGGATCGATGAGCAGTTCTTC.

This chain joins TRBV29-1 and TRBJ2-1; 9 positions match TRBD2. Per germline, CDR1 SQVTM and CDR2 ANQGSEA. This CDR3 is built from 13 residues. The J segment lost 9 bases and the V segment lost 7 bases, leaving 10 bases of the junction unmatched. CDR3 loop: CSGGASGIVEQFF. The CDR3, as DNA: TGCAGCGGGGGGGCTAGCGGGATCGTTGAGCAGTTCTTC.

A note on this clone: A far more abundant clone sits one base away, making this likely a read error. Within the sample, other DNA sequences also encode this same CDR3. The chain employs TRBV9 and TRBJ1-4, with D hard to call. The CDR3 is 15 residues long. The germline gives CDR1 SGDLS, CDR2 YYNGEE. V lost 1 base to trimming and J lost 0 bases, with 7 bases between them. CDR3 DNA sequence: TGTGCCAGCAGCGTATATGGGGCAACTAATGAAAAACTGTTTTTT. Translating it yields CASSVYGATNEKLFF.

This clone showed up just once. The rearrangement joins TRBV2 to TRBJ2-5, with no clear D. The V gene's germline CDR1 is SNHLY and CDR2 FYNNEI. The CDR3 runs to 13 residues. V was pared by 0 bases and J by 7 bases, with 9 bases between. The CDR3 nucleotides are TGTGCCAGCAGTGAAGCGGGGTCGGGGACCCAGTACTTC. Translation gives CASSEAGSGTQYF. The full variable domain, completed using reference TRBV2 and TRBJ2-5, is EPEVTQTPSHQVTQMGQEVILRCVPISNHLYFYWYRQILGQKVEFLVSFYNNEISEKSEIFDDQFSVERPDGSNFTLKIRSTKLEDSAMYFCASSEAGSGTQYFGPGTRLLVL.

With respect to this clone: One base separates it from a far larger clone, so it is likely a read error. The V and J genes are TRBV4-1 and TRBJ1-1, with D possibly TRBD1 on 5 matching bases. The CDR3 runs to 13 residues. Germline lookup yields CDR1 MGHRA and CDR2 YSYEKL. The chain's CDR3 is CASSQGSGLPNLF. The CDR3 DNA follows: TGCGCCAGCAGCCAAGGATCGGGACTACCAAATTTATTT.

The V and J genes are TRBV28 and TRBJ2-7; TRBD2 is a possible D gene (5 bases). The germline V and J ends were trimmed by 7 bases and 6 bases, with 16 bases remaining between them. The germline gives CDR1 MDHEN, CDR2 SYDVKM. This CDR3 region has 13 residues. The CDR3 nucleotides are TGTGCCAGCATCACGGTAGATGGGAGCGAGCAGTACTTC. This sequence encodes CASITVDGSEQYF.

Worth noting for this clone: At one end, the junction sequence differs from germline, possibly due to a read error. J is TRBJ2-2 and V is TRBV29-1, with 7 positions matching TRBD1. Per germline, CDR1 SQVTM and CDR2 ANQGSEA. The length of the CDR3 is 14 residues. The CDR3: CGVTTGTVTGELFF. CDR3 in DNA: TGCGGCGTGACCACCGGGACAGTCACCGGGGAGCTGTTTTTT.

The CDR3 sequence: CASSPLGTGNTIYF. The CDR3 coding sequence is TGTGCCAGTAGTCCGTTGGGAACTGGAAACACCATATATTTT. This chain joins TRBV19 and TRBJ1-3; D unresolved. This CDR3 has 14 amino acids. CDR1 is LNHDA, CDR2 SQIVND, per germline (reference sequence). Trimming cost V 5 bases and J 2 bases, with 10 bases left between them.

The CDR3 nucleotides read TGTGCCAGCACCGCGGGGGCGATCAACGAGCAGTACTTC. It is translated as CASTAGAINEQYF. The rearrangement links TRBV27 to TRBJ2-7; possibly TRBD2 for D (7 bases). V was clipped by 7 bases and J by 5 bases, with 15 bases between them. The V gene's germline CDR1 is MNHEY and CDR2 SMNVEV (reference sequence). CDR3 length: 13 residues.

The chain has TRBV7-9 and TRBJ2-6; D gene ambiguous. The germline V gene encodes CDR1 SEHNR and CDR2 FQNEAQ (reference sequence). This CDR3 comprises 16 residues. Trimming took 5 bases from V and 2 from J, leaving 13 bases between them. The CDR3 loop is CASSTLGGAGANVLTF. The CDR3 region has the DNA TGTGCCAGCAGCACGCTGGGTGGAGCTGGGGCCAACGTCCTGACTTTC.

The V and J genes are TRBV28 and TRBJ2-7; weak D call: TRBD2 (5 bases). The CDR3 contains 11 residues. Germline V gene data show CDR1 as MDHEN and CDR2 as SYDVKM. Trimming took off 11 bases at V and 3 bases at J, with 11 bases between the two ends. CDR3 in DNA: TGTGCCTCTGAGGGCAACTACGAGCAGTACTTC. It specifies CASEGNYEQYF. Full variable domain (rest looked up from reference TRBV28 and TRBJ2-7): DVKVTQSSRYLVKRTGEKVFLECVQDMDHENMFWYRQDPGLGLRLIYFSYDVKMKEKGDIPEGYSVSREKKERFSLILESASTNQTSMYLCASEGNYEQYFGPGTRLTVT.

The V call is TRBV29-1, the J call TRBJ2-1; 12 nucleotides agree with TRBD2. V dropped 6 bases and J dropped 8; count of bases not matched to a gene: 8. The CDR3 loop spans 14 amino acids. Germline CDR1 reads SQVTM; CDR2 reads ANQGSEA. The CDR3 nucleotides are TGCAGCGTGCCGACTAGCGGGAGCCCTCATGAGCAGTTCTTC. Amino acid sequence: CSVPTSGSPHEQFF.

This clone showed up just a few times. The chain couples TRBV7-8 to TRBJ1-1; 8 bases fit TRBD1. CDR3 length: 13 residues. Germline loops: CDR1 SGHVS, CDR2 FQNEAQ. The V and J ends lost 5 bases and 11 bases, in that order; junction bases with no gene match: 10. The CDR3 DNA reads TGTGCCAGCAGCCAAAACGGACAGGGTGGTGCTTTCTTT. It yields the protein CASSQNGQGGAFF.

With regard to this clone: Additional DNA sequences in this sample encode the identical CDR3. This chain uses TRBV28 with TRBJ2-1; no clear D gene. Trimming shortened V by 5 bases and J by 2 bases, and 7 bases separated the two germline ends. CDR1 and CDR2 (germline): MDHEN, SYDVKM. The CDR3 loop spans 13 amino acids. The CDR3 region has the DNA TGTGCCAGCAGTCCCCCCCCCTACAATGAGCAGTTCTTC. This translates into CASSPPPYNEQFF.

This clone was seen just once. The rearrangement joins TRBV9 to TRBJ2-5; TRBD2 matches 7 bases. V lost 4 bases to trimming and J lost 8 bases; unmatched junction nucleotides: 8. The germline V gene has CDR1 SGDLS and CDR2 YYNGEE. The CDR3 is 13 amino acids. Here the CDR3 DNA reads TGTGCCAGCAGCCTCTTGGGGGGGGGAACCCAGTACTTC. It translates to CASSLLGGGTQYF.

Ten or more counts support this clone. This sequence joins TRBV30 and TRBJ1-5; TRBD1 might be the D (5 bases). Germline V gene data show CDR1 as GTSNPN and CDR2 as SVGIG (reference sequence). The CDR3 spans 15 residues. Trimming cost V 0 bases and J 4 bases, with 13 bases left between them. The CDR3 DNA follows: TGTGCCTGGAGTGTAAGGGGCGGGTTTAATCAGCCCCAGCATTTT. It encodes CAWSVRGGFNQPQHF.

The table lists this clone with a count of one. Distinct nucleotide sequences in the sample also encode this CDR3. This chain links TRBV7-3 with TRBJ2-1; 10 bases agree with TRBD2. Germline loops: CDR1 SGHTA, CDR2 FQGTGA. The CDR3 totals 15 residues. V dropped 4 bases and J dropped 1; count of bases not matched to a gene: 1. The CDR3 nucleotides are TGTGCCAGCAGCTCAGCGGGAGGGTCCTACAATGAGCAGTTCTTC. It is translated as CASSSAGGSYNEQFF.

This rearrangement joins TRBV4-1 to TRBJ1-2; D remains ambiguous. The V end lost 0 bases, the J end lost 6 bases, and 14 bases lay between the germline ends. Germline assignment: CDR1 MGHRA and CDR2 YSYEKL. This CDR3 spans 15 amino acids. This CDR3 reads CASSQDPEFMDGYTF. DNA for the CDR3: TGCGCCAGCAGCCAAGATCCGGAATTCATGGATGGCTACACCTTC.

This clone was seen a handful of times. The rearrangement links TRBV19 to TRBJ1-1, with D maybe TRBD1 (5 bases). Trimming removed 4 bases at V and 7 bases at J, with 19 bases between. There are 15 residues in the CDR3. CDR1 is LNHDA and CDR2 is SQIVND in the germline V gene (reference sequence). CDR3 sequence reads: CASSSSWGDGGEAFF. DNA of the CDR3: TGTGCCAGTAGTAGTTCCTGGGGGGATGGCGGTGAAGCTTTCTTT.

The rearrangement joins TRBV4-2 to TRBJ2-3; D is ambiguous. CDR1 and CDR2 (germline): LGHNA, YNFKEQ. The CDR3 is 15 residues long. Trimming pared 0 bases from V and 2 bases from J, leaving 9 bases between. In nucleotides, the CDR3 is TGTGCCAGCAGCCAAGATCCCGGTAACACAGATACGCAGTATTTT. Protein: CASSQDPGNTDTQYF.

The V call is TRBV2, the J call TRBJ2-7; D unclear. Looked up from germline, CDR1 is SNHLY and CDR2 is FYNNEI. V gave up 10 bases and J gave up 2 bases, with 9 bases separating them. CDR3 length equals 11 residues. The CDR3, as DNA: TGTGCCACCTCGGAAACCTACGAGCAGTACTTC. Amino acids: CATSETYEQYF.

This chain joins TRBV21-1 and TRBJ2-7; TRBD2 is the table's D call and was not checked against the DNA. TRBV21-1 is an annotated pseudogene. This CDR3 region has 15 residues. DNA of the CDR3: TGTGCCAGCAAGTCTAAGAGGGAACTTCCCTGGGAGCAGTACTTC. Its translation: CASKSKRELPWEQYF.

V is TRBV11-2 and J is TRBJ2-7; 7 nucleotides match TRBD2. The CDR3 consists of 13 residues. Germline V lookup: CDR1 SGHAT, CDR2 FQNNGV. With 1 base clipped from V and 6 bases from J, the junction kept 3 bases outside the gene matches. CDR3 amino acids: CASSLGTSFEQYF. The CDR3 DNA sequence: TGTGCCAGCAGCTTAGGGACTAGTTTCGAGCAGTACTTC.

This clone was counted once. The germline gene is not matched at one end of the junction; a read error may be the cause. V and J are TRBV14 and TRBJ2-1, with no clear D. The CDR3 sequence is 15 residues long. Germline-derived CDR1 and CDR2 are SGHDN and FVKESK. The CDR3 DNA reads as TGTACCAGCAGTCCCATACGAGGCTCCTACAATGAGCAGTTCTTC. Translating gives CTSSPIRGSYNEQFF.

In its sample, this clone was seen once. The V and J genes are TRBV4-2 and TRBJ2-7; 9 positions agree with TRBD2. The length of the CDR3 is 16 residues. Germline CDR1 and CDR2: LGHNA and YNFKEQ. J lost 5 bases, V lost 0 bases, and 8 bases had no gene match. The CDR3 sequence is CASSQERSSGRNEQYF. DNA of the CDR3: TGTGCCAGCAGCCAAGAGCGATCCAGCGGGAGGAACGAGCAGTACTTC.

V and J are TRBV18 and TRBJ2-7; D tentatively reads TRBD1 or TRBD2 (5 bases each). CDR1 and CDR2 from the germline V gene are KGHSH and LQKENI. The CDR3 has 14 residues. The V and J ends lost 3 bases and 2 bases respectively, with 11 bases between them. CDR3 DNA: TGTGCCAGCTCACCCGAGGGGAGAGCCTACGAGCAGTACTTC. Amino acid sequence: CASSPEGRAYEQYF.